This is a list of T cell receptor beta chains from one sample in a study of cytomegalovirus exposure and HLA in healthy donors. The data were produced by immunoSEQ multiplex PCR, yet TCRdb's version contains in-frame clones alone and is incomplete. Counted here are 140,000 or so clones, roughly 70% occurring once; the ten biggest clones make up approximately 4.3%. Sequencing input: PBMCs. Source of these receptors: a man aged 18 to 29 in good health and CMV-seropositive. The conserved cysteine and the conserved F or W are not part of the CDR3 here. Fields, in order: V gene, J gene, CDR3 protein.

>TRBV28|TRBJ2-3
ASSSLEGLTQTDTQY
>TRBV7-8|TRBJ1-4
ASNRGQGAHEKLF
>TRBV4-1|TRBJ2-7
ASRPIEGPYEQY
>TRBV19|TRBJ2-7
ASSIGLAAREQY
>TRBV11-2|TRBJ1-2
ASSTRDRGLGGYT
>TRBV5-6|TRBJ2-5
ASSSGTGGKETQY
>TRBV30|TRBJ2-5
AWSPTGETQY
>TRBV5-1|TRBJ2-1
ASSLEVSGHPV
>TRBV6-6|TRBJ2-3
ASSSIDTQY
>TRBV13|TRBJ1-4
ASSPGGGIEKLF
>TRBV15|TRBJ1-2
ATSRVTSINYGYT
>TRBV7-3|TRBJ2-6
ASSVSSSGANVLT
>TRBV28|TRBJ2-7
ASSRVDYEQY
>TRBV19|TRBJ1-2
ASSIDGQHYGYT
>TRBV29-1|TRBJ2-4
SVEWGPLNIQY
>TRBV5-1|TRBJ2-3
ASSSRTELMSNTQY
>TRBV4-2|TRBJ1-3
ASSQDDVRGLNTIY
>TRBV7-9|TRBJ2-3
ASIPHRDMGTDTQY
>TRBV7-2|TRBJ1-6
ASSPQGQGSPLH
>TRBV6-6|TRBJ2-7
ASAQAGGEQY
>TRBV19|TRBJ1-2
ASSIGGSGYT
>TRBV7-3|TRBJ2-1
ASRVGPTSVEQF
>TRBV5-5|TRBJ1-5
ASSWTGYSNQPQH
>TRBV28|TRBJ2-1
ASSQAGGGNEQF
>TRBV28|TRBJ1-2
ASSLLGTGGHGYT
>TRBV6-5|TRBJ1-2
ASAGGSYGYT
>TRBV30|.
AWSVLAGPYEQY
>TRBV5-1|TRBJ2-7
ASSPSTGAASIEQY
>TRBV9|TRBJ1-1
ASSTPRQGNTEAF
>TRBV9|TRBJ2-2
ASSAGQGIAGELF
>TRBV19|TRBJ1-1
ASSMQTAYLTEAF
>TRBV11-2|TRBJ2-5
ASSLGSFRETQY
>TRBV2|TRBJ2-7
ASSPLAGGVSEQY
>TRBV30|TRBJ1-3
AWSVQVGNTIY
>TRBV4-3|TRBJ2-2
ASSLKPGQGPLRNTGELF
>TRBV4-2|TRBJ2-1
ASSLLSDEQF
>TRBV29-1|TRBJ2-1
SVEGMGRSTYNEQF